This T cell receptor beta chain stems from a study of T cell repertoires in cytomegalovirus infection. TCRdb fed the reads into MiXCR, producing one record per CDR3 protein. The repertoire consists of around 190,000 distinct CDR3 sequences, with about 15% occurring once and the leading ten covering 25% to 30%. Comments on this clonotype: A much larger clone lies one base from this, so it may be a read error.

Germline lookup yields CDR1 ENHRY and CDR2 SYGVKD. This CDR3 has 16 amino acids. This chain links TRBV10-3 with TRBJ2-5, with 8 bases identical to TRBD1. The receptor comes from a human donor in good health (CMV status not recorded). Some clones in this sample may be carry-over from other donors' samples. Sample: PBMCs. CDR3 amino acids: CAISDQGATPQETQCF. The CDR3 DNA reads as TGTGCCATCAGTGACCAGGGGGCGACCCCCCAGGAGACCCAGTGCTTC.